The T cell receptor (beta chain) described here comes from a study of blood T cell repertoires in COVID-19. Across the study: Specimens from acute and convalescent COVID-19 originated in the United States, Italy and Spain. The cDNA or gDNA used as material had been derived from T cells, B-cell-depleted T cells, or PBMCs.

The authors' processing: Estimation of nucleated cell counts was performed using reference gene primer amplification. Assay used: immunoSEQ multiplex PCR; TCRdb lists only in-frame clones, some missing. For V, J and clone size, that table is used; D and trimming come from the DNA. Altogether some 40,000 clones are present, around 86% being singletons, with the ten largest covering around 40%. Germline CDR1 reads KGHSH; CDR2 reads LQKENI. The CDR3 extends over 14 amino acids. The germline V and J ends were trimmed by 3 bases and 8 bases, with 13 bases remaining between them. Sequencing used peripheral blood. The source is a woman older than 75 with acute or convalescent COVID-19. The V call is TRBV18, the J call TRBJ1-4; no firm D call. The CDR3 reads CASSPLREVEKLFF. The CDR3 region has the DNA TGTGCCAGCTCACCCCTACGGGAGGTGGAAAAACTGTTTTTT.